This T cell receptor beta chain was sequenced in a study of cytomegalovirus exposure and HLA in healthy donors (TCRdb year 2017). With respect to the entire study: An earlier analysis of 587 of the donors reported approximately 300 Gb of sequence data and around 100 million unique TCR beta sequences obtained from roughly 180 million T cells. An early release covering roughly 640 HLA-typed donors comprised about 290 gigabases of sequencing data and about 90 million unique TCR sequences. The genetic ancestry cluster associated with self-reported Caucasian donors included around 76% of the 300 to 450 genotyped donors. The aim of the study was to test whether cataloging public T cell receptors could identify signatures of past pathogen exposure. Using immunosequencing, the study profiled T cell repertoires from around 670 subjects and related those repertoires to cytomegalovirus serostatus. In addition to the first cohort of 666 subjects, a separate validation cohort of 120 different subjects was used. The study combined high-throughput TCR immunosequencing, statistical association of individual TCRs with disease status, and machine learning to predict cytomegalovirus infection status. To study patterns of TCR occurrence, a later analysis re-analyzed previously published TCR beta repertoires from 666 donors and added high-resolution HLA genotyping. In the later analysis, no new phenotypic data were used to find candidate immune exposures; instead, reliance was placed on TCR beta sequences and their occurrence across donors. In an earlier analysis of roughly 580 of the donors, high-throughput TCR beta sequencing was used to judge whether each TCR beta V gene segment behaved as functional or pseudogenic. Donor age, sex, ethnicity and CMV serostatus were compiled alongside the repertoire data. A later genetic analysis took genome-wide SNP genotypes for 398 of the 666 donors and used that subset as a discovery cohort. All discovery cohort repertoires had been generated on a single sequencing platform. Both class I and class II loci were covered by HLA typing, at four-digit resolution. Typing coverage differed by locus: A, B, C, DRB1 and DQB1 were typed in roughly 629-640 donors, DQA1 in about 510, DPA1 in 606, and DPB1 in 472. Four to six DR-DQ haplotypes were handled as single units for association and clustering, since linkage in the cohort was strong. Across under 500 genotyped donors of the cohort, an average of about 240,000 unique TCR beta nucleotide sequences per donor were sequenced, and roughly a sixth of those sequences were non-productive.

The cohort comprised 670 or so healthy bone marrow donors. At the time of sampling, all cohort members were nominally healthy, though unrecorded immune exposures were likely present. The donor tested CMV seropositive and was one of the 289 seropositive cohort members. A peripheral blood sample was provided by each donor, and peripheral blood mononuclear cells were used for TCR beta sequencing. The Qiagen DNeasy Blood Extraction Kit was used to extract genomic DNA from the blood cell samples. At the junction V is shortened by 4 bases and J by 2 bases, with 7 bases in between. The cysteine opens and the phenylalanine closes a CDR3 of 13 amino acids. Left in the record is the CDR3 DNA by itself, 39 bases read in frame from the first base. CDR1 and CDR2 were assigned from the germline V gene (reference sequence) as SGHNT and YYREEE. To prepare the library, the immunoSEQ multiplex PCR assay was applied. For the multiplex PCR, a mixture combining 60 forward primers for TCR Vbeta segments and 13 reverse primers for TCR Jbeta segments was used. The CDR3 region of rearranged TCR beta genes was amplified from genomic DNA by a multiplex PCR assay. The Illumina HiSeq System was used to sequence the amplified TCR beta libraries as 87-base-pair reads. As for the original processing: Across the 670 or so repertoires, a later analysis counted approximately 75 million unique TCR beta chains, around 10 million of which were shared by at least two donors. To remove PCR and sequencing errors, raw reads were error-corrected and collapsed into unique sequences using a nearest-neighbor algorithm that merged closely related sequences. CDR3 sequences were aligned to IMGT reference sequences to assign V, D and J gene segments. Each retained sequence needed at least a six-nucleotide match to both a V gene segment and a J gene segment. Rearrangements were classified as productive when the CDR3 lacked stop codons and remained in frame with V and J, and all other rearrangements were classified as non-productive. CDR3 was defined according to IMGT convention as the region running from the second conserved V-encoded cysteine to the conserved J-encoded phenylalanine. The earlier analysis of about 560 of the donors excluded any sequence lacking an unambiguous match to a single V gene segment. In an earlier analysis of around 590 of the donors, a V segment was called functional when productive rearrangements were above 56.7%, and segregating when the standard deviation between donors exceeded 5%. A statistical classification framework was built for diagnosing cytomegalovirus status from the catalog of TCR beta chain sequences. In a later analysis, V and J genes were assigned by comparing TCR nucleotide sequences against IMGT/GENE-DB human TR gene sequences. The TCRdist pipeline was used in a later analysis to assign CDR3 sequences and most-parsimonious VDJ recombination scenarios. In a later analysis, each TCR beta chain was defined by its CDR3 amino acid sequence together with its V-gene family, and reads without a unique V-gene family were excluded. In a later analysis, 450 to 600 highly shared, low-generation-probability nucleotide sequences were removed to address suspected cross-contamination and a sequencing artifact. In a later analysis, a clonal expansion index for each public chain was calculated from normalized within-repertoire ranks of inferred template counts. Generation probabilities in a later analysis came from a VDJ recombination model fitted to out-of-frame rearrangements, and those results were checked against IGoR. Hypergeometric tests were used in a later analysis to score TCR-TCR, TCR-HLA and TCR-CMV co-occurrence, with a repertoire-size bias correction applied to the TCR pairs. A later analysis estimated false discovery rates by permuting HLA or CMV assignments 20 times. A later analysis grouped co-occurring TCRs with DBSCAN, adding TCRdist sequence similarity when clustering within HLA-allele-positive subsets. Repertoires with fewer than 30,000 or more than 120,000 public chains were left out of co-occurrence clustering, as were five repertoires with anomalous nucleotide sharing. Imported from immuneACCESS, the table was reduced by TCRdb to in-frame sequences with V and J called. These copies leave out some clones; in studies compared against another copy, an unresolved V gene accounts for under half, and the cause of the remainder is not known. Clonal size and the V and J genes are those of that table, whereas D and trimming came from the DNA. Here the sample has 150,000 to 200,000 clones; 9.5% occur a single time. About 1.2% of the sample is held by the ten biggest clonotypes.

The research as a whole found: In this cohort, only TCR beta chains were sequenced, and detectable features were limited by the absence of alpha or paired-chain data. It was suggested by the authors that the approach could potentially be generalized to other disease states and immunological phenotypes. A later genetic analysis reported fewer N-insertions in productive TCRs among donors in an Asian-associated ancestry cluster than the roughly 700-donor mean. Immune exposure information for the cohort was limited to CMV serostatus. Cytomegalovirus status was reported to be diagnosed by the classifier with high specificity and sensitivity in both the original and validation cohorts. In a later analysis, the rate of TCR association differed among HLA loci, with DRB1 alleles having the most associated TCRs and HLA-C alleles having the fewest. The earlier analysis of about 600 of the donors excluded roughly 17 rarely observed V segments, including chromosome 9 orphons, because counts were too low. A further reported finding was that TCR beta sequences accurately predicted the HLA-A and HLA-B alleles for most subjects in the first cohort. In a later analysis, HLA-associated TCR beta chains showed more clonal expansion and lower generation probabilities than non-associated chains that were equally common. When HLA alleles, especially DR and DQ, strongly co-occurred, attributing TCR associations to individual alleles was difficult. A later analysis found that most CMV-associated TCR beta chains appeared HLA-restricted, with HLA associations seemingly driven largely by CMV exposure. Linkage disequilibrium might explain the correlated functional status among segregating V segments, but an unknown experimental factor could not be ruled out. In a later genetic analysis, a missense DCLRE1C variant was associated with V-gene and J-gene trimming of TCR beta chains, and the association was replicated in an independent cohort. Some IMGT-functional V segments, including TRBV6-2 and TRBV6-3, could not be told apart with the 87-base-pair reads, so those segments were excluded. A cluster of highly shared sequence variants was judged likely to be a technical artifact of the sequencing pipeline. Three of the identified cytomegalovirus-associated TCR beta chains were confirmed in vitro to be specific for cytomegalovirus antigens. Sequencing depth was assumed to be roughly uniform across donors in the presence/absence analyses, though that assumption may not hold. Most TCR sequences were observed very rarely across donors, whereas some public TCRs were present in many individuals. In an earlier analysis of 587 of the donors, most TCR beta V segments appeared in productive rearrangements about 87% or about 30% of the time, broadly matching IMGT annotations. A later analysis reported that several top co-occurrence clusters appeared linked to parvovirus B19, influenza, CMV and Epstein-Barr virus. The study listed 150 to 200 TCR beta chains as associated with cytomegalovirus. A later analysis associated about 16,000 TCR beta sequences with specific HLA alleles at a false discovery rate of 0.05. Because some donors lacked HLA typing at each locus, the association tests relied only on the typed subset.

This clone was observed a handful of times. Its target antigen remains unknown. There are no base qualities to consult, and no much larger clone falls within one base. The receptor was derived from a woman younger than 45 in good health and CMV-seropositive. The chain is encoded by TRBV5-4 joined to TRBJ1-5; no confident D gene assignment can be made. The material sequenced was PBMCs. CDR3 loop: CASSVNGNQPQHF. The DNA is TGTGCCAGCAGCGTAAATGGCAATCAGCCCCAGCATTTT. The CDR3, completed at both ends by the reference TRBV5-4 and TRBJ1-5 genes, gives the full variable domain ETGVTQSPTHLIKTRGQQVTLRCSSQSGHNTVSWYQQALGQGPQFIFQYYREEENGRGNFPPRFSGLQFPNYSSELNVNALELDDSALYLCASSVNGNQPQHFGDGTRLSIL.